One sample yielded the 16 T cell receptor beta chains listed below, sequenced in a study of control samples from healthy donors and cancer patients. Using immunoSEQ multiplex PCR, the repertoire was profiled, and TCRdb retains in-frame clones only, with some absent. The table shows 95,000 to 150,000 clones, with around nine tenths occurring only once. The material sequenced was blood. These receptors were obtained from a man aged 25-45 years in good health.

This clone was detected a few times. This chain connects TRBV6-6 to TRBJ1-5; D ambiguous. Germline V lookup: CDR1 MNHNY, CDR2 SVGAGI (reference sequence). The ends were cut back, 5 bases at V and 5 bases at J, with 7 bases in the middle. This CDR3 contains 12 residues. CDR3 nucleotides: TGTGCCAGCAGTAGACGCGATCAGCCCCAGCATTTT. Translated, it gives CASSRRDQPQHF.

The chain employs TRBV2 and TRBJ2-1; 12 positions agree with TRBD2. From germline, CDR1 is SNHLY and CDR2 FYNNEI. The V segment lost 10 bases and the J segment 9 bases; nucleotides outside the gene matches: 13. The CDR3 covers 15 residues. CDR3 sequence: CATPRTSGAAGEQFF. CDR3 coding DNA: TGTGCCACCCCGCGGACTAGCGGGGCGGCAGGTGAGCAGTTCTTC.

The chain is built from TRBV28 and TRBJ1-4; the D is unclear. Trimming stripped 1 base from V and 4 bases from J, with 7 bases between. The CDR3 is 14 amino acids. Germline V CDR1 and CDR2: MDHEN, SYDVKM. The CDR3: CASSLFGFNEKLFF. CDR3 in DNA: TGTGCCAGCAGTTTATTCGGGTTTAATGAAAAACTGTTTTTT.

V usage is TRBV5-1 and J usage is TRBJ1-2, with 8 bases lining up with TRBD1. Unmatched junction bases numbered 9, after V lost 4 bases and J lost 1 base. The germline CDR1 and CDR2 sequences are SGHRS and YFSETQ. This CDR3 has 16 residues. CDR3 in amino acids: CASSLGRDRINYGYTF. Written as DNA, the CDR3 is TGCGCCAGCAGCCTAGGCCGGGACAGGATTAACTATGGCTACACCTTC.

Concerning this clone: Other DNA sequences in the sample encode the same CDR3. The chain recombines TRBV5-1 with TRBJ1-5; TRBD1 matches at 8 bases. V gave up 4 bases and J gave up 0 bases; unmatched junction bases: 3. The CDR3 is made up of 15 amino acids. Germline CDR1 reads SGHRS; CDR2 reads YFSETQ. The CDR3 DNA reads TGCGCCAGCAGCCAGACAGGGGATAGCAATCAGCCCCAGCATTTT. The encoded protein is CASSQTGDSNQPQHF.

This chain joins TRBV29-1 and TRBJ1-4; weak D call: TRBD1 (5 bases). This CDR3 is 13 amino acids long. Per the germline V gene, CDR1 is SQVTM and CDR2 is ANQGSEA. V was cut by 0 bases and J by 11 bases, with 13 bases left in between. CDR3 nucleotide sequence: TGCAGCGTTGAAGAAGGGGCGGGTGAGAAACTGTTTTTT. It translates to CSVEEGAGEKLFF.

The chain employs TRBV10-3 and TRBJ1-2; TRBD1 is a possible D gene (6 bases). CDR1 is ENHRY, CDR2 SYGVKD, per germline. The CDR3 extends over 13 amino acids. The V end lost 2 bases, the J end lost 2 bases, and 6 bases lay between the germline ends. Written as DNA, the CDR3 is TGTGCCATCAGTGAGACAGGGAACTATGGCTACACCTTC. Translation: CAISETGNYGYTF.

The chain links TRBV2 to TRBJ1-4, with D tentatively TRBD1 (5 bases). V lost 6 bases and J lost 5, with 13 bases in between. Germline lookup yields CDR1 SNHLY and CDR2 FYNNEI. The CDR3 has 14 residues. CDR3 in amino acids: CASSPWGLNEKLFF. CDR3 bases: TGTGCCAGCAGCCCGTGGGGCTTAAATGAAAAACTGTTTTTT.

The chain carries TRBV19 and TRBJ1-5; TRBD1 might be the D (5 bases). V was pared by 0 bases and J by 1 base, with 22 bases between. This CDR3 spans 20 amino acids. Germline lookup yields CDR1 LNHDA and CDR2 SQIVND (reference sequence). In DNA, the CDR3 is TGTGCCAGTAGTATAGAGGACGTTTTGAAGGGGCCGGGAAGCAATCAGCCCCAGCATTTT. Protein product: CASSIEDVLKGPGSNQPQHF.

The chain joins TRBV5-1 to TRBJ1-5; TRBD1 matches at 9 bases. CDR3 size: 18 residues. CDR1 SGHRS and CDR2 YFSETQ come from the germline V gene. Trimming at V came to 1 base and at J to 5 bases, leaving 13 bases not matched to a gene. CDR3 nucleotide sequence: TGCGCCAGCAGCTTGTATCCCAGGAGTACAGGGGGCGATCAGCCCCAGCATTTT. Translated: CASSLYPRSTGGDQPQHF. The full variable domain, rest sourced from reference TRBV5-1 and TRBJ1-5, is KAGVTQTPRYLIKTRGQQVTLSCSPISGHRSVSWYQQTPGQGLQFLFEYFSETQRNKGNFPGRFSGRQFSNSRSEMNVSTLELGDSALYLCASSLYPRSTGGDQPQHFGDGTRLSIL.

V and J are TRBV10-3 and TRBJ2-3; TRBD2 matches at 9 bases. J gave up 3 bases and V 6 bases, and 7 bases lay outside the gene matches. This CDR3 is built from 15 residues. Germline CDR1 reads ENHRY; CDR2 reads SYGVKD. CDR3 region: CAIRQTSGGTDTQYF. DNA for the CDR3: TGTGCCATCAGACAGACTAGCGGCGGAACAGATACGCAGTATTTT.

The gene calls are TRBV28 and TRBJ1-6, with 9 bases that match TRBD1. CDR1 is MDHEN, CDR2 SYDVKM, per germline. CDR3 size: 16 residues. V shed 6 bases and J 9 bases; nucleotides not matched to a gene: 12. The CDR3 DNA follows: TGTGCCAGCAGCATCGTGTGGACAGGGGTACGTTCACCCCTCCACTTT. As protein: CASSIVWTGVRSPLHF.

Concerning this clone: Other DNA variants within this sample encode the same CDR3. CDR3 nucleotides: TGTGCCAGCAGCCTTGGAGGGGAAGCTTTCTTT. It yields the protein CASSLGGEAFF. The rearrangement joins TRBV12-3 or TRBV12-4 to TRBJ1-1, with unresolved D. This CDR3 contains 11 residues. V was trimmed by 6 bases and J by 8 bases, leaving 10 bases between them.

The chain carries TRBV6-5 and TRBJ2-2, with D maybe TRBD2 (7 bases). This CDR3 region has 14 residues. Germline loops: CDR1 MNHEY, CDR2 SVGAGI. Trimming pared 7 bases from V and 4 bases from J, leaving 13 bases between. CDR3 coding DNA: TGTGCCAGCAAGGGGGGACTAAGCACCGGGGAGCTGTTTTTT. Translating gives CASKGGLSTGELFF.

This clone has only one observation. The chain links TRBV19 to TRBJ1-2; 7 bases are a match to TRBD1. Germline values: CDR1 LNHDA, CDR2 SQIVND (reference sequence). V shed 5 bases and J 8 bases; nucleotides not matched to a gene: 17. This CDR3 contains 16 residues. The CDR3 loop reads CASSSSGTAVRGGYTF. CDR3 nucleotides: TGTGCCAGTAGTTCCTCCGGGACAGCTGTTAGGGGCGGCTACACCTTC.

The chain uses TRBV7-2 and TRBJ1-2; D remains unclear. The V and J ends lost 2 bases and 1 base respectively, with 14 bases between them. CDR1 and CDR2 from the germline V gene are SGHTA and FQGNSA. The CDR3 covers 16 residues. The CDR3 region has the DNA TGTGCCAGCAGCTTAAAGGACGGTCTGTTTAACTATGGCTACACCTTC. Amino acid sequence: CASSLKDGLFNYGYTF.